This passage covers 7 T cell receptor beta chains from one sample sequenced in a study of blood T cell repertoires in COVID-19. The data were produced by immunoSEQ multiplex PCR, yet TCRdb's version contains in-frame clones alone and is incomplete. The sample consists of 55,000 to 65,000 clones, 70% to 90% of them appearing once. Sequenced input: peripheral blood. These receptors all come from a man aged 60-69 years with acute or convalescent COVID-19.

The gene calls are TRBV18 and TRBJ2-2; TRBD1 aligns across 7 bases. V lost 3 bases, J lost 5 bases, and 6 bases stayed unmatched. Germline CDR1 reads KGHSH; CDR2 reads LQKENI. This CDR3 spans 15 amino acids. CDR3 region: CASSPSAGGTGELFF. The CDR3 DNA reads TGTGCCAGCTCACCGTCGGCAGGGGGAACCGGGGAGCTGTTTTTT.

This clone was detected a few times. The chain combines TRBV12-5 with TRBJ2-6; 7 bases align to TRBD1. J lost 2 bases, V lost 5 bases, and 15 bases had no gene match. Germline assignment: CDR1 LGHNT and CDR2 FRNRAP. The CDR3 loop spans 19 amino acids. Here the CDR3 DNA reads TGTGCTAGTGGTCCGCTAAGACAGGGATTCCTTCCTGGGGCCAACGTCCTGACTTTC. This codes for CASGPLRQGFLPGANVLTF. The entire variable domain, with the rest obtained from reference TRBV12-5 and TRBJ2-6, is as follows: DARVTQTPRHKVTEMGQEVTMRCQPILGHNTVFWYRQTMMQGLELLAYFRNRAPLDDSGMPKDRFSAEMPDATLATLKIQPSEPRDSAVYFCASGPLRQGFLPGANVLTFGAGSRLTVL.

The CDR3 region is CASSQWTGSGNTGELFF. The CDR3, as DNA: TGTGCCAGCAGCCAGTGGACGGGGTCGGGTAACACCGGGGAGCTGTTTTTT. The gene calls are TRBV14 and TRBJ2-2, with D possibly TRBD2 on 5 matching bases. The CDR3 spans 17 residues. V was shortened by 3 bases and J by 2 bases, with 16 bases between the two germline ends. Germline V CDR1 and CDR2: SGHDN, FVKESK.

The count of this clone is one. The chain is built from TRBV28 and TRBJ1-2; 8 bases map to TRBD1. With V trimmed by 3 bases and J by 8 bases, 8 bases remained unmatched. The CDR3 runs 14 residues. Germline CDR1 reads MDHEN; CDR2 reads SYDVKM. The CDR3 spells CASSFGDRIIGYTF. The CDR3 DNA follows: TGTGCCAGCAGTTTTGGGGACAGGATTATCGGCTACACCTTC.

The chain couples TRBV24-1 to TRBJ2-1, with a possible D match to TRBD2 (7 bases). In germline, CDR1 is KGHDR, CDR2 SFDVKD. Trimming removed 5 bases from V and 3 bases from J, with 13 bases in between. The CDR3 loop spans 15 amino acids. The CDR3 sequence: CATSVAGAFYNEQFF. Here the CDR3 DNA reads TGTGCCACCAGTGTCGCGGGGGCGTTCTACAATGAGCAGTTCTTC.

The V call is TRBV6-5, the J call TRBJ2-7; D not resolved. V gave up 6 bases and J gave up 3 bases, with 6 bases separating them. Germline V gives CDR1 MNHEY, CDR2 SVGAGI. The CDR3 covers 11 residues. This CDR3 reads CASSQNYEQYF. CDR3 nucleotides: TGTGCCAGCAGCCAGAACTACGAGCAGTACTTC.

CDR3 sequence reads: CATEIGGSNNEQFF. In DNA form, the CDR3 reads TGCGCCACCGAAATAGGGGGCTCGAACAATGAGCAGTTCTTC. This chain connects TRBV10-1 to TRBJ2-1; TRBD1 agrees at 7 bases. V lost 10 bases and J lost 5; bases outside the gene matches: 11. Germline CDR1 and CDR2: WNHNN and SYGVQD (reference sequence). The CDR3 has 14 amino acids.